Shown below are 23 T cell receptor beta chains from a single sample sequenced in a study of cytomegalovirus exposure and HLA in healthy donors. Repertoires were generated with immunoSEQ multiplex PCR, while TCRdb's copy carries only in-frame clones and drops some. This sample yields 78,000 or so clones, of which 94% are seen a single time; approximately 3% belongs to the top ten. The sample consisted of PBMCs. The source of these receptors is a woman between 18 and 30 years old in good health and CMV-seropositive.

This chain connects TRBV14 to TRBJ1-3; TRBD1 matches 8 bases. CDR1 and CDR2 from the germline V gene are SGHDN and FVKESK. This CDR3 comprises 16 residues. V gave up 6 bases and J gave up 2 bases; unmatched junction bases: 9. The CDR3 reads CASRETGTGAGNTIYF. The CDR3 DNA reads as TGTGCCAGCAGGGAGACCGGGACAGGCGCTGGAAACACCATATATTTT.

The V call is TRBV6-5, the J call TRBJ1-6, with TRBD1 identical over 7 bases. Looked up from germline, CDR1 is MNHEY and CDR2 is SVGAGI. V lost 6 bases and J lost 10; bases outside the gene matches: 9. The CDR3 sequence is 14 residues long. The CDR3 here is CASRVTGRESPLHF. The DNA for the CDR3 is TGTGCCAGCAGGGTGACAGGGAGAGAGTCACCCCTCCACTTT.

This chain connects TRBV19 to TRBJ2-2, with 8 bases matching TRBD2. The length of the CDR3 is 18 residues. J lost 0 bases, V lost 5 bases, and 11 bases had no gene match. Germline CDR1 LNHDA, CDR2 SQIVND (reference sequence). The CDR3 DNA follows: TGTGCCAGTAGTCCCCGAATCCCGGGACTAGCGAACACCGGGGAGCTGTTTTTT. Translation gives CASSPRIPGLANTGELFF.

This clone has only one observation. The rearrangement links TRBV18 to TRBJ2-1; D is undetermined. V was trimmed by 6 bases and J by 6 bases, leaving 12 bases between them. Per the germline V gene, CDR1 is KGHSH and CDR2 is LQKENI. This CDR3 comprises 13 residues. CDR3 amino acids: CASSVSVGNEQFF. The CDR3 DNA reads TGTGCCAGCTCCGTCAGCGTCGGCAATGAGCAGTTCTTC.

The chain is built from TRBV19 and TRBJ2-5, with a possible D match to TRBD2 (5 bases). Germline V gene lookup returns CDR1 LNHDA and CDR2 SQIVND (reference sequence). The V end was cut by 5 bases, the J end by 6 bases, with 19 bases between. The CDR3 is made up of 15 amino acids. CDR3 region: CASSAYHADSQTQYF. The CDR3 DNA reads as TGTGCCAGTAGTGCCTACCACGCGGACTCGCAGACCCAGTACTTC.

This chain connects TRBV6-5 to TRBJ2-7; weak D call: TRBD2 (6 bases). Per the germline V gene, CDR1 is MNHEY and CDR2 is SVGAGI. CDR3 size: 15 residues. The V end lost 6 bases, the J end lost 2 bases, and 17 bases lay between the germline ends. The CDR3 sequence: CASRKGGGDPYEQYF. The CDR3 DNA is TGTGCCAGCAGGAAAGGCGGCGGGGATCCCTACGAGCAGTACTTC.

The rearrangement uses TRBV28 and TRBJ2-3; 13 bases fit TRBD2. Germline V gives CDR1 MDHEN, CDR2 SYDVKM. V shed 5 bases, J shed 7 bases, and the junction held 12 bases outside the gene matches. This CDR3 has 17 residues. Here the CDR3 reads CASSPTILAGGLYTQYF. CDR3 in DNA: TGTGCCAGCAGTCCCACTATACTAGCGGGAGGGCTCTATACGCAGTATTTT.

The chain joins TRBV4-1 to TRBJ1-1, with 9 bases matching TRBD1. J gave up 1 base and V 2 bases, and 2 bases lay outside the gene matches. Germline loops: CDR1 MGHRA, CDR2 YSYEKL. The CDR3 contains 15 residues. CDR3 coding DNA: TGCGCCAGCAGCCAACGGACAGGGGAGAACACTGAAGCTTTCTTT. Protein sequence: CASSQRTGENTEAFF.

V and J are TRBV30 and TRBJ2-1; 10 nucleotides align to TRBD2. The germline V gene has CDR1 GTSNPN and CDR2 SVGIG (reference sequence). The CDR3 length is 20 residues. V was clipped by 3 bases and J by 0 bases; unmatched bases: 17. Written as DNA, the CDR3 is TGTGCCTGGAGCGCAACGGTCGTAGCGGGAGGACTTAGCTCCTACAATGAGCAGTTCTTC. Translation gives CAWSATVVAGGLSSYNEQFF.

The rearrangement uses TRBV27 and TRBJ1-5; no clear D. CDR3 length: 14 amino acids. Trimming shortened V by 6 bases and J by 3 bases, and 12 bases separated the two germline ends. Looked up from germline, CDR1 is MNHEY and CDR2 is SMNVEV (reference sequence). The CDR3 region has the DNA TGTGCCAGCAGCTTCGATTACTCCAATCAGCCCCAGCATTTT. It specifies CASSFDYSNQPQHF.

The chain uses TRBV19 and TRBJ2-1, with TRBD2 matching over 7 bases. Trimming at V came to 10 bases and at J to 5 bases, leaving 11 bases not matched to a gene. There are 14 residues in the CDR3. Germline lookup yields CDR1 LNHDA and CDR2 SQIVND (reference sequence). CDR3: CATRRASGHNEQFF. The CDR3 DNA is TGTGCCACCCGGAGGGCTAGCGGCCACAATGAGCAGTTCTTC.

In its sample, this clone was seen once. V is TRBV4-1 and J is TRBJ1-3; possibly TRBD1 for D (6 bases). The ends were cut back, 0 bases at V and 3 bases at J, with 18 bases in the middle. The V gene's germline CDR1 is MGHRA and CDR2 YSYEKL. The CDR3 is 18 residues long. The CDR3 protein is CASSQETRGGRIGNTIYF. The DNA for the CDR3 is TGCGCCAGCAGCCAAGAGACTCGGGGGGGGCGAATTGGAAACACCATATATTTT.

The chain has TRBV19 and TRBJ1-5, with D unresolved. With 5 bases removed from V and 0 bases from J, the gap between germline ends came to 11 bases. Germline V CDR1 and CDR2: LNHDA, SQIVND (reference sequence). The length of the CDR3 is 15 residues. The CDR3 nucleotides are TGTGCCAGTAGTTCCGGACTGAATAGCAATCAGCCCCAGCATTTT. Translation gives CASSSGLNSNQPQHF.

The rearrangement joins TRBV6-4 to TRBJ1-1; no clear D. V was trimmed by 4 bases and J by 3 bases, leaving 9 bases between them. This CDR3 contains 13 residues. The germline V gene has CDR1 MRHNA and CDR2 SNTAGT. The CDR3 reads CASSANRDTEAFF. The CDR3, as DNA: TGTGCCAGCAGTGCCAACAGAGACACTGAAGCTTTCTTT.

The J gene is TRBJ1-1, the V gene TRBV4-1; D remains ambiguous. The CDR3 has 14 amino acids. Germline CDR1 and CDR2: MGHRA and YSYEKL. Deletions cut 6 bases from V and 1 base from J, with 12 bases between. The CDR3 is CASSWPSQNTEAFF. As DNA, the CDR3 is TGCGCCAGCAGTTGGCCTAGTCAGAACACTGAAGCTTTCTTT.

The rearrangement links TRBV4-2 to TRBJ1-5, with D maybe TRBD1 (6 bases). Germline assignment: CDR1 LGHNA and CDR2 YNFKEQ. V shed 4 bases and J shed 5 bases, with 9 bases lying between them. This CDR3 comprises 13 residues. The CDR3 sequence: CASSRHRDQPQHF. CDR3 sequence (DNA): TGTGCCAGCAGCCGCCACAGGGATCAGCCCCAGCATTTT.

This clone has only one observation. The V call is TRBV28, the J call TRBJ2-7; D is possibly TRBD2 (7 bases). Trimming removed 5 bases from V and 4 bases from J, with 21 bases in between. The CDR3 consists of 16 residues. Per germline, CDR1 MDHEN and CDR2 SYDVKM. The CDR3 bases are TGTGCCAGCAGTCCCAAGGGGGGGGTAATACGGTACGAGCAGTACTTC. Protein product: CASSPKGGVIRYEQYF. Full variable domain (missing parts from reference TRBV28 and TRBJ2-7): DVKVTQSSRYLVKRTGEKVFLECVQDMDHENMFWYRQDPGLGLRLIYFSYDVKMKEKGDIPEGYSVSREKKERFSLILESASTNQTSMYLCASSPKGGVIRYEQYFGPGTRLTVT.

For this clone: The junction departs from germline at one end; a sequencing error may be responsible. The rearrangement links TRBV7-7 to TRBJ2-3; D might be TRBD2 (6 bases). This CDR3 is built from 15 residues. Germline lookup yields CDR1 SSHAT and CDR2 FNYEAQ (reference sequence). The CDR3 bases are TGTGCTAGCAGCGCCATAGCGGTTGACACAGATACGCAGTATTTT. Its protein product is CASSAIAVDTDTQYF. The complete variable domain, with remaining parts taken from reference TRBV7-7 and TRBJ2-3, reads GAGVSQSPRYKVTKRGQDVTLRCDPISSHATLYWYQQALGQGPEFLTYFNYEAQPDKSGLPSDRFSAERPEGSISTLTIQRTEQRDSAMYRCASSAIAVDTDTQYFGPGTRLTVL.

The chain carries TRBV27 and TRBJ2-5; D gene ambiguous. The CDR3 is made up of 16 amino acids. CDR1 and CDR2 (germline): MNHEY, SMNVEV (reference sequence). The V end was cut by 5 bases, the J end by 4 bases, with 20 bases between. The CDR3 DNA reads TGTGCCAGCAGTCCCCGAGAAAGCCTTGGGCGAGAGACCCAGTACTTC. Its protein is CASSPRESLGRETQYF.

This chain joins TRBV28 and TRBJ2-1; 7 bases line up with TRBD2. With V trimmed by 1 base and J by 9 bases, 6 bases remained unmatched. The V gene's germline CDR1 is MDHEN and CDR2 SYDVKM. The CDR3 spans 14 residues. This chain's CDR3 is CASSLSLAVPEQFF. The CDR3 nucleotides read TGTGCCAGCAGTTTATCGCTAGCGGTCCCTGAGCAGTTCTTC.

V gene TRBV19 combines with J gene TRBJ2-5; possible D gene TRBD1, 5 bases. The V end lost 8 bases, the J end lost 4 bases, and 14 bases lay between the germline ends. The CDR3 is 13 residues long. The germline V gene has CDR1 LNHDA and CDR2 SQIVND (reference sequence). The DNA for the CDR3 is TGTGCCAGTGCCAGGGATCGGGTAGAGACCCAGTACTTC. Protein product: CASARDRVETQYF.

V gene TRBV11-2 combines with J gene TRBJ2-7; no clear D. Trimming left V 1 base short and J 6 bases short, with 13 bases between. The CDR3 extends over 14 amino acids. Germline V gives CDR1 SGHAT, CDR2 FQNNGV. The CDR3 nucleotides are TGTGCCAGCAGCTTAGGACATCTAAAGGTCGAGCAGTACTTC. Amino acids: CASSLGHLKVEQYF.

The chain uses TRBV6-5 and TRBJ1-2; D remains unclear. The V end lost 1 base, the J end lost 4 bases, and 13 bases lay between the germline ends. Germline V lookup: CDR1 MNHEY, CDR2 SVGAGI. There are 15 residues in the CDR3. CDR3 sequence reads: CASSYLVAATYGYTF. The DNA of the CDR3 is TGTGCCAGCAGTTACTTAGTGGCAGCGACCTATGGCTACACCTTC.